This entry describes one T cell receptor (beta chain). Repertoires were generated with immunoSEQ multiplex PCR, while TCRdb's copy carries only in-frame clones and drops some. The sample lists approximately 240,000 clones, just under 85% occurring once. This sample is drawn from a study of blood T cell repertoires in COVID-19. V was clipped by 4 bases and J by 0 bases; unmatched bases: 5. The CDR3 spans 15 residues. CDR1 and CDR2 from the germline V gene are SGHRS and YFSETQ. This chain links TRBV5-1 with TRBJ2-3; the match to TRBD2 covers 7 bases. Sample: PBMCs or T cells enriched from blood (not recorded which). This receptor was obtained from a woman aged 40 to 55 with acute COVID-19. The CDR3 DNA is TGCGCCAGCAGCCCGGGACTACCTAGCACAGATACGCAGTATTTT. This gives the protein CASSPGLPSTDTQYF.